This T cell receptor beta chain was observed in a study of blood T cell repertoires in COVID-19. About the study: Some COVID-19 samples were acute and others convalescent; all came from the United States, Italy and Spain.

The participants were between roughly 18 and 89 years old and came from under 25 US areas. TCRdb keeps only in-frame clones here, not all; method: immunoSEQ multiplex PCR. Here the sample spans around 200,000 clones, 86% being singletons. Looked up from germline, CDR1 is SGHRS and CDR2 is YFSETQ. The CDR3 sequence is 15 residues long. V lost 1 base, J lost 2 bases, and 13 bases lay in between. The specimen was PBMCs or T cells enriched from blood (not recorded which). The rearrangement uses TRBV5-1 and TRBJ2-7; possible D gene TRBD1, 6 bases. The clonotype was recovered from a man aged 40-49 years with acute COVID-19. DNA of the CDR3: TGCGCCAGCAGCTTGAGGCCGGACAGCACCTACGAGCAGTACTTC. It yields the protein CASSLRPDSTYEQYF. The full variable domain, rest sourced from reference TRBV5-1 and TRBJ2-7, is KAGVTQTPRYLIKTRGQQVTLSCSPISGHRSVSWYQQTPGQGLQFLFEYFSETQRNKGNFPGRFSGRQFSNSRSEMNVSTLELGDSALYLCASSLRPDSTYEQYFGPGTRLTVT.